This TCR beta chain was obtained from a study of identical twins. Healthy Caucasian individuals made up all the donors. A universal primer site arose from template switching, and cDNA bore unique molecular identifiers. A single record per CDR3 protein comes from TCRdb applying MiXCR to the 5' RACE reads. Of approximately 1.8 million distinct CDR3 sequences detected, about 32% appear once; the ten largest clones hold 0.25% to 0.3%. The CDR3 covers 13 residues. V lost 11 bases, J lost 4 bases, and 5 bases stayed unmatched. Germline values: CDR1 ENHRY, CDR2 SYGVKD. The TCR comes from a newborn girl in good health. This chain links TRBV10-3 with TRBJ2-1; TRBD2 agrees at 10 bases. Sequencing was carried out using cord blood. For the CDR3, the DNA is TGTGCCGCGAGCGGGAGGGTATACAATGAGCAGTTCTTC. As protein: CAASGRVYNEQFF.